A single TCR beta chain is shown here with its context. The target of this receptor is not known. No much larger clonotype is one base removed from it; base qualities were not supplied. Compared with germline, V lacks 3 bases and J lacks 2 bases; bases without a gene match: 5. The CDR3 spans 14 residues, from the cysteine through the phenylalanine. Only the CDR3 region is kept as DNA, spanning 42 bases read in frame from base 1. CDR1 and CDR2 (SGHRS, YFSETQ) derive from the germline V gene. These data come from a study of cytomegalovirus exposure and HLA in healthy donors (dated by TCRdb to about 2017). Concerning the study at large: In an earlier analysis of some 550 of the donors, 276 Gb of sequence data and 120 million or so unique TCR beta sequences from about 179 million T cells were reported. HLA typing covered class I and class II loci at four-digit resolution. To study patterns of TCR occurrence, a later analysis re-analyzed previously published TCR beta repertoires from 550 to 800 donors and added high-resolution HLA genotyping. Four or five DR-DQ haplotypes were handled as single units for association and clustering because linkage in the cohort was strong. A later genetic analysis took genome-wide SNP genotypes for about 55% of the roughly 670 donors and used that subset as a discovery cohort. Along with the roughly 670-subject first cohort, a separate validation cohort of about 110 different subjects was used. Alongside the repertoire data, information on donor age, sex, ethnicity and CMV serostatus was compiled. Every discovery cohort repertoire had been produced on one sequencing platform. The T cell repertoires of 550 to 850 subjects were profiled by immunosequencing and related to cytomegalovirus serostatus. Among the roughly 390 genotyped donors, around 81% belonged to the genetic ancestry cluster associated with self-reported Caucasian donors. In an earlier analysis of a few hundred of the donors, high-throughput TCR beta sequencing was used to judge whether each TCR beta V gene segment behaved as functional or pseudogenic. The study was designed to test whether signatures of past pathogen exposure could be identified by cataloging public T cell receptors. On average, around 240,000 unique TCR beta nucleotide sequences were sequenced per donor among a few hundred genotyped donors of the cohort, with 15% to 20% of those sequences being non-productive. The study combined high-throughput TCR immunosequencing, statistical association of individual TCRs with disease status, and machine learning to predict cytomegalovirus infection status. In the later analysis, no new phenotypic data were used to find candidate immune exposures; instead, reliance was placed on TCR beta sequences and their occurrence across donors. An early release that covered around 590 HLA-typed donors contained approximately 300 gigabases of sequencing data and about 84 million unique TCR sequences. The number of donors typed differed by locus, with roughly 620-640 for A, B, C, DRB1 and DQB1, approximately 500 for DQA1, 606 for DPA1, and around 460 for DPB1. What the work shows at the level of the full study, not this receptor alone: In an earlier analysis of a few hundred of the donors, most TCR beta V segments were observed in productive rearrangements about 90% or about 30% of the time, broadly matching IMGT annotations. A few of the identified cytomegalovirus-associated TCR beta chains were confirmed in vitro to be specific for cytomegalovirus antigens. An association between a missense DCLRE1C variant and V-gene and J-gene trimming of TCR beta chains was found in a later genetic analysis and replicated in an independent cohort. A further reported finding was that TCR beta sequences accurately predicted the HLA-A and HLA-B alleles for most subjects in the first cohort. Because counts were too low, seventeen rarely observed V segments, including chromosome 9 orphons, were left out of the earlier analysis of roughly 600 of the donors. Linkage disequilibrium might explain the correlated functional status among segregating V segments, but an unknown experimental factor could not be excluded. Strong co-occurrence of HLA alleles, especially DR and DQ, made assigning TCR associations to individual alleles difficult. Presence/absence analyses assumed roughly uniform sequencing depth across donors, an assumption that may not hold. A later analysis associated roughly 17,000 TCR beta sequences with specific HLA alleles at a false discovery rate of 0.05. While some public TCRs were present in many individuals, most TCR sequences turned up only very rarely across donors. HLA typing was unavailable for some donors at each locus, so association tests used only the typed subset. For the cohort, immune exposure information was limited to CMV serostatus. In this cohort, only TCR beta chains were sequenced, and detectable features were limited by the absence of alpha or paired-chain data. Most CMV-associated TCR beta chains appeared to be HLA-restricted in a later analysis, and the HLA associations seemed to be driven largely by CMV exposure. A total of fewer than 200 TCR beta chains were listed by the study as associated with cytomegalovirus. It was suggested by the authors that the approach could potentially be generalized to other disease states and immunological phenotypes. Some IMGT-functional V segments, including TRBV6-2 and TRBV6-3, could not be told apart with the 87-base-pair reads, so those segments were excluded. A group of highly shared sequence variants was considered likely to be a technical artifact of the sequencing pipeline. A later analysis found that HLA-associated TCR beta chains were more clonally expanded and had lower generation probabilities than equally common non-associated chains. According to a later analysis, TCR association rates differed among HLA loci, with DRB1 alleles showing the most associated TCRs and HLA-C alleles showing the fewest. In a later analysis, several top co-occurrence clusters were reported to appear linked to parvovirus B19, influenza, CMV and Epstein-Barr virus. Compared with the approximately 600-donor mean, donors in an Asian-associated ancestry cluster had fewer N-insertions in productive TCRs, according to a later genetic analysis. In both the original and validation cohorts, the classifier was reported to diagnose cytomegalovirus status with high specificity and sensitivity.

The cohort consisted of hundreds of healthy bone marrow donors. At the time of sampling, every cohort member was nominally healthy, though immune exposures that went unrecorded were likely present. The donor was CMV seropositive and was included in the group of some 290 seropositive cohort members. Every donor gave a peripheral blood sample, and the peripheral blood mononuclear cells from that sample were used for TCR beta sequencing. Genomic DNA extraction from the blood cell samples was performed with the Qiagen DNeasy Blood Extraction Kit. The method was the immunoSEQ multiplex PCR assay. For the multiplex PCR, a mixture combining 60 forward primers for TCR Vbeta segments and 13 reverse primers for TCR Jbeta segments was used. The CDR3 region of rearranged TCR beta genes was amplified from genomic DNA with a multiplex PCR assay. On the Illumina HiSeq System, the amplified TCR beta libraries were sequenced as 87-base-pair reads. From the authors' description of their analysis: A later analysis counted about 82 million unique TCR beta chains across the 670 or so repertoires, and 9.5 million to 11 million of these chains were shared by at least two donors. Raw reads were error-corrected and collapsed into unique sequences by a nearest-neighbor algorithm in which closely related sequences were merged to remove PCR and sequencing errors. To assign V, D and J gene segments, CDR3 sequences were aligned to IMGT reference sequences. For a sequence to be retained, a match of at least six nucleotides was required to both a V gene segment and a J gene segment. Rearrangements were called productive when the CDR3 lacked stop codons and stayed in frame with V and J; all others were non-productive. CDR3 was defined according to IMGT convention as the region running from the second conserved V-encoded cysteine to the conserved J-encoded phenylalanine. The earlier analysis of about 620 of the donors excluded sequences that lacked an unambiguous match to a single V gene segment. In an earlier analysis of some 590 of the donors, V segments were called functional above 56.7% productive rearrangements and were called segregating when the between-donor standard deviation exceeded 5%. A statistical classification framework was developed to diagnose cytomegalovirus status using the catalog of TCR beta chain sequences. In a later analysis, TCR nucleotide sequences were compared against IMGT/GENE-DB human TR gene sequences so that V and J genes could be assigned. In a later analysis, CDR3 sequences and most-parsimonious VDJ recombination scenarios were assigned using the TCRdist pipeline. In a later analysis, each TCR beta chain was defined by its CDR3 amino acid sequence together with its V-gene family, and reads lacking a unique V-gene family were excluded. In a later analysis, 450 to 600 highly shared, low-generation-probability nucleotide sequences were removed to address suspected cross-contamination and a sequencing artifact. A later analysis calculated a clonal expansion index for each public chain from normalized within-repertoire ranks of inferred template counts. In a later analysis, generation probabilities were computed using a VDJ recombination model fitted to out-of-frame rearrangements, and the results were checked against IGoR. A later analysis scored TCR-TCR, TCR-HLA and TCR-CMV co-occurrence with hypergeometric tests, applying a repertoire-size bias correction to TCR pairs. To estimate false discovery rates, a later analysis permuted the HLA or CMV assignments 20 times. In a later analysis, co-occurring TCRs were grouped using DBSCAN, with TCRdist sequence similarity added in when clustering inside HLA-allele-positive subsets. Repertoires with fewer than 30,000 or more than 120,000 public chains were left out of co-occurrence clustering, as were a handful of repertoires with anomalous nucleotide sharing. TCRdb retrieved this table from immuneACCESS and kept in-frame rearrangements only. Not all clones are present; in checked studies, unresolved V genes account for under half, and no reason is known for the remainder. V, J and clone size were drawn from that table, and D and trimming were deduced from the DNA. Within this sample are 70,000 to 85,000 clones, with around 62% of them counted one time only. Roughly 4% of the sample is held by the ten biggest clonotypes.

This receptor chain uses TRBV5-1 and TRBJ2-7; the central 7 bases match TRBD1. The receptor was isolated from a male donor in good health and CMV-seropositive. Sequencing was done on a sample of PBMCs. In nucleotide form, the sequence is TGCGCCAGCAGCTCGGACAGGTCGGCCTACGAGCAGTACTTC. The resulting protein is CASSSDRSAYEQYF.